This passage covers 10 T cell receptor beta chains from one sample sequenced in a study of blood T cell repertoires in COVID-19. This table comes from immunoSEQ multiplex PCR, and its TCRdb copy is limited to in-frame clones, with some not included. The table shows more than 95,000 clones, with about 85% occurring only once. Sequencing was performed on peripheral blood. These receptor sequences come from a man older than 75 with active or convalescent COVID-19.

The CDR3 loop is CASSQNPGTGGFEQYF. CDR3 nucleotide sequence: TGTGCCAGCAGCCAAAATCCCGGGACAGGGGGCTTCGAGCAGTACTTC. The chain employs TRBV14 and TRBJ2-7, with 12 bases lining up with TRBD1. With 2 bases clipped from V and 6 bases from J, the junction kept 8 bases outside the gene matches. Germline V gene lookup returns CDR1 SGHDN and CDR2 FVKESK. CDR3 length: 16 residues.

The gene calls are TRBV20-1 and TRBJ2-1; possibly TRBD2 for D (6 bases). The CDR3 length is 14 residues. Germline loops: CDR1 DFQATT, CDR2 SNEGSKA (reference sequence). Trimming removed 3 bases from V and 6 bases from J, with 15 bases in between. The CDR3 DNA follows: TGCAGTGCTAGTGGGGCGGGATCGGGCAATGAGCAGTTCTTC. Protein sequence: CSASGAGSGNEQFF.

J is TRBJ1-2 and V is TRBV7-2, with TRBD1 as a possible D gene (6 bases). Trimming stripped 4 bases from V and 0 bases from J, with 12 bases between. In germline, CDR1 is SGHTA, CDR2 FQGNSA. CDR3 length: 15 residues. The CDR3: CASSSTGLANYGYTF. CDR3 DNA: TGTGCCAGCAGCTCGACAGGCTTGGCTAACTATGGCTACACCTTC.

The chain recombines TRBV3-1 (or the pseudogene TRBV3-2) with TRBJ2-1, with TRBD2 matching 10 bases. Trimming removed 2 bases from V and 7 bases from J; junction bases left unmatched: 8. CDR3 length: 16 amino acids. The germline V gene has CDR1 LGHDT and CDR2 YNNKEL (reference sequence). In DNA, the CDR3 is TGTGCCAGCAGCCAACTATTAGCGGGAGGCCGGAATGAGCAGTTCTTC. This gives the protein CASSQLLAGGRNEQFF.

This clone was counted only a few times. The chain combines TRBV5-1 with TRBJ1-6; no reliable D call. From germline, CDR1 is SGHRS and CDR2 YFSETQ. V lost 0 bases and J 0 bases, leaving 10 bases between the germline ends. The CDR3 has 17 amino acids. The DNA of the CDR3 is TGCGCCAGCAGCTTGGACATATATCGCTCCTATAATTCACCCCTCCACTTT. Protein sequence: CASSLDIYRSYNSPLHF.

The chain is built from TRBV19 and TRBJ1-5; TRBD2 matches 8 bases. The tail of the sequence fits TRBJ2-3 better, so the J call may be wrong. CDR3 length: 14 residues. CDR1 and CDR2 from the germline V gene are LNHDA and SQIVND (reference sequence). This CDR3 is CASSPGGAYQPQYF. The CDR3 DNA reads as TGTGCCAGTAGCCCGGGGGGGGCTTATCAGCCCCAGTATTTT.

V is TRBV5-1 and J is TRBJ2-7; D may be TRBD2 (6 bases). The CDR3 loop spans 14 amino acids. V gave up 0 bases and J gave up 3 bases, with 10 bases separating them. Germline CDR1 reads SGHRS; CDR2 reads YFSETQ. The CDR3 nucleotides are TGCGCCAGCAGCTTGGTGGGGGGTAACTACGAGCAGTACTTC. Its protein product is CASSLVGGNYEQYF.

The J gene is TRBJ2-5, the V gene TRBV6-6, with a weak D call TRBD2 (7 bases). The CDR3 has 14 residues. CDR1 and CDR2 from the germline V gene are MNHNY and SVGAGI (reference sequence). The ends were cut back, 2 bases at V and 5 bases at J, with 12 bases in the middle. CDR3 region: CASSYGGGGETQYF. The CDR3 nucleotides read TGTGCCAGCAGTTACGGGGGAGGGGGGGAGACCCAGTACTTC.

The chain carries TRBV7-3 and TRBJ2-5, with 9 bases that match TRBD2. The CDR3 contains 16 residues. V was pared by 5 bases and J by 5 bases, with 12 bases of the junction left unmatched. Germline V CDR1 and CDR2: SGHTA, FQGTGA. CDR3 sequence: CASSQGSGRSLETQYF. The CDR3 DNA follows: TGTGCCAGCAGCCAGGGGAGCGGGAGGTCTTTGGAGACCCAGTACTTC.

This clone came up once. The rearrangement uses TRBV9 and TRBJ1-2; no clear D. Trimming took off 3 bases at V and 0 bases at J, with 6 bases between the two ends. Germline V lookup: CDR1 SGDLS, CDR2 YYNGEE. The CDR3 contains 13 residues. The CDR3 spells CASSGLTNYGYTF. Here the CDR3 DNA reads TGTGCCAGCAGCGGGCTTACTAACTATGGCTACACCTTC.